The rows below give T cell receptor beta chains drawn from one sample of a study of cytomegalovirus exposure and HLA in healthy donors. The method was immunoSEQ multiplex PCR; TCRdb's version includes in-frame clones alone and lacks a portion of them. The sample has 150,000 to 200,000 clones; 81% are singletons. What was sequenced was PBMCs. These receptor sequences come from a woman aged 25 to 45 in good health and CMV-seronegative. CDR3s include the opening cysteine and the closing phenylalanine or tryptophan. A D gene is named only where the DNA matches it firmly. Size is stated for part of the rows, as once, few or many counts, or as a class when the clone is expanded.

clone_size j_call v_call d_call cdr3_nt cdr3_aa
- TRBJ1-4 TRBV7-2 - TGTGCCAGCAGCTATACAGGGTATGGTGAAAAACTGTTTTTT CASSYTGYGEKLFF
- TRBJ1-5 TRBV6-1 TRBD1 TGTGCCAGCCAGGACAGGAGCAATAGCAATCAGCCCCAGCATTTT CASQDRSNSNQPQHF
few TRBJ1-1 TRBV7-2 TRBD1 TGTGCCAGCAGCCCTTCTGCAGGGGGGAACACTGAAGCTTTCTTT CASSPSAGGNTEAFF
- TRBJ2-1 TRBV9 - TGTGCCAGCAGCGTAGGTCGGCTAGGGGATCGGATTGAGCAGTTCTTC CASSVGRLGDRIEQFF
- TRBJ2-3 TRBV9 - TGTGCCAGCAGCGTAGTGGGCCGTGGCACAGATACGCAGTATTTT CASSVVGRGTDTQYF
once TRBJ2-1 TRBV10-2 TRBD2 TGCGCCAGCAATCCACATCCTAGCGGGGGGGTCGGTGAGCAGTTCTTC CASNPHPSGGVGEQFF
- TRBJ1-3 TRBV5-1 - TGCGCCAGCAGCCTAACCGAGGTGAACTCTGGAAACACCATATATTTT CASSLTEVNSGNTIYF
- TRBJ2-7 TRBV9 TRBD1 TGTGCCAGCAGCGGGGGGACAGGAACCGAAATCTACGAGCAGTACTTC CASSGGTGTEIYEQYF
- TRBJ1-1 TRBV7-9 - TGTGCCAGCAGCTTATACCTATTT CASSLYLF
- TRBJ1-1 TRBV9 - TGTGCCAGCAATAAAGGGGCGCCGAACACTGAAGCTTTCTTT CASNKGAPNTEAFF
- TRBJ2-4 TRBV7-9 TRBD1 TGTGCCAGCAGCTTAGAGGGGACAGGGACTTTACTAGCCAAAAACAGTCAGTACTTC CASSLEGTGTLLAKNSQYF
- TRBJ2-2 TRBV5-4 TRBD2 TGTGCCAGCAGCTTACTAGCGGGAGGTACCGGGGAGCTGTTTTTT CASSLLAGGTGELFF
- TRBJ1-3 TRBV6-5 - TGTGCCAGCAGTTTTAAGGGGGGAAACACCATATATTTT CASSFKGGNTIYF
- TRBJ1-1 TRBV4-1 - TGCGCCAGCAGCCAGGAGTTTTCTGAAGCTTTCTTT CASSQEFSEAFF
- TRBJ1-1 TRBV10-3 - TGTGCCATCAGTGAGTCAGGCGGCAGCACTGAAGCTTTCTTT CAISESGGSTEAFF
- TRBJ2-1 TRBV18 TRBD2 TGTGCCAGCTCACCAATGGCTAGCGGGTCGTCCTACAATGAGCAGTTCTTC CASSPMASGSSYNEQFF
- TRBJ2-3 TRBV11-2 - TGTGCCAGCAGCTTAGAATATGCGGGATTTACTAGCACAGATACGCAGTATTTT CASSLEYAGFTSTDTQYF
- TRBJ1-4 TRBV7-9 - TGTGCCAGCAGCCTACAGGGTTTCAATGAAAAACTGTTTTTT CASSLQGFNEKLFF
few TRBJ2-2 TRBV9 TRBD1 TGTGCCAGCAGCGGGACCGGGACAGGGAACACCGGGGAGCTGTTTTTT CASSGTGTGNTGELFF
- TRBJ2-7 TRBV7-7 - TGTGCCAGCAGCGTCCTACAGGGTTACGAGCAGTACTTC CASSVLQGYEQYF
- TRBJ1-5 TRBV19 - TGTGCCAGTAGTATCTCGGGGAATCAGCCCCAGCATTTT CASSISGNQPQHF
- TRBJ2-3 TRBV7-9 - TGTGCCAGCAGCTTAGGCTCCACTAGCACAGATACGCAGTATTTT CASSLGSTSTDTQYF
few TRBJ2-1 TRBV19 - TGTGCCAGTAGTGGCACTGACAGGCAGTTCTTC CASSGTDRQFF
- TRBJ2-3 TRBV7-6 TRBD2 TGTGCCAGCAGCTTAGGGACTAGCGGCGCCACAGATACGCAGTATTTT CASSLGTSGATDTQYF
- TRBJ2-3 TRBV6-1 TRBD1 TGTGCCAGCAGTGAAACAGGGGGACCGAGCGCAGATACGCAGTATTTT CASSETGGPSADTQYF
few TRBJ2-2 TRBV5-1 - TGCGCCAGCAGCTTGAGAGGGGACAACGGGGAGCTGTTTTTT CASSLRGDNGELFF
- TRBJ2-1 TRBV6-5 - TGTGCCAGCAGTTACTCTCTCGGTGGAGCCTACAATGAGCAGTTCTTC CASSYSLGGAYNEQFF
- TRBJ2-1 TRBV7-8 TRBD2 TGTGCCAGCAGCGAACTAGCGGGAGTACCGAATGAGCAGTTCTTC CASSELAGVPNEQFF
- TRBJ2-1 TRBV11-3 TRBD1 TGTGCCAGCAGCCGGGGGACAGGACACAATGAGCAGTTCTTC CASSRGTGHNEQFF
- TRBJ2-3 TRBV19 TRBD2 TGTGCCAGTAGTACCCGCCGGACTAGCGGGAGGGCCTTGGGAGATACGCAGTATTTT CASSTRRTSGRALGDTQYF
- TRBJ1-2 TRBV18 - TGTGCCAGCTCACCACCGCCCAGGGGCCTAAGTGGCTACACCTTC CASSPPPRGLSGYTF
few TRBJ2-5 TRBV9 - TGTGCCAGCAGCCCTACTGGAGAGACCCAGTACTTC CASSPTGETQYF
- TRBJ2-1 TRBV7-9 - TGTTCCAGCAGCTTAGTTTTCGATGAGCAGTTCTTC CSSSLVFDEQFF
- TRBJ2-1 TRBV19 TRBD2 TGTGCCAGTAGTCCGCCGGGGGGAGCGCTCAATTACAATGAGCAGTTCTTC CASSPPGGALNYNEQFF
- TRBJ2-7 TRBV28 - TGTGCCAGCAGTCTCGGACAGCCCTACGAGCAGTACTTC CASSLGQPYEQYF